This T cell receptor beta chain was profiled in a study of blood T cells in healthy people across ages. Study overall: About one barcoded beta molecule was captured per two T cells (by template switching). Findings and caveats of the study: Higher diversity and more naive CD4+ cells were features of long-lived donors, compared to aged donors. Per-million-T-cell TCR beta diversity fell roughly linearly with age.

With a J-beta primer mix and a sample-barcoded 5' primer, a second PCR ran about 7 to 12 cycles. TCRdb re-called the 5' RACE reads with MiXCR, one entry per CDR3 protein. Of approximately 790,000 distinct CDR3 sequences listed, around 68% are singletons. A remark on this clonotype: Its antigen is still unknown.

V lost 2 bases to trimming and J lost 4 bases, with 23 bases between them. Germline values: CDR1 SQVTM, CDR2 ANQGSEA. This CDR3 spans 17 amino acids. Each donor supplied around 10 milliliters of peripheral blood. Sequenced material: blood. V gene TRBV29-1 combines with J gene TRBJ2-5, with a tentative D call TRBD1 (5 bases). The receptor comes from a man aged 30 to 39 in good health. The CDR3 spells CSVETLLDSRSRETQYF. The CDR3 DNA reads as TGCAGCGTTGAAACGTTATTAGACAGCAGGTCACGAGAGACCCAGTACTTC.